Listed here are 23 T cell receptor beta chains from one sample, sequenced in a study of T cells in localized non-small cell lung cancer. Generated by immunoSEQ multiplex PCR, the TCRdb table keeps only in-frame clones and is missing some. The profile shows about 36,000 clones, around 85% of them singletons. This specimen was peripheral blood, taken before any cancer treatment. Source of these receptors: a woman aged 35 to 75 with stage I lung adenocarcinoma.

The chain employs TRBV4-2 and TRBJ1-6; a possible D gene is TRBD1 (5 bases). Trimming pared 0 bases from V and 9 bases from J, leaving 9 bases between. This CDR3 is 14 amino acids long. CDR1 and CDR2 from the germline V gene are LGHNA and YNFKEQ. Here the CDR3 reads CASSQDREPSPLHF. As DNA, the CDR3 is TGTGCCAGCAGCCAAGACAGGGAACCTTCACCCCTCCACTTT.

The gene calls are TRBV28 and TRBJ1-4, with TRBD1 matching 7 bases. J lost 5 bases, V lost 5 bases, and 8 bases had no gene match. CDR3 length: 15 residues. CDR1 is MDHEN, CDR2 SYDVKM, per germline. CDR3 DNA sequence: TGTGCCAGCAGTACCGGGACAGCTGAGAATGAAAAACTGTTTTTT. Translation gives CASSTGTAENEKLFF. Looking up the rest from reference TRBV28 and TRBJ1-4 gives the full variable domain: DVKVTQSSRYLVKRTGEKVFLECVQDMDHENMFWYRQDPGLGLRLIYFSYDVKMKEKGDIPEGYSVSREKKERFSLILESASTNQTSMYLCASSTGTAENEKLFFGSGTQLSVL.

The V and J genes are TRBV15 and TRBJ1-1, with D uncertain. V shed 3 bases and J shed 2 bases, with 13 bases lying between them. The germline gives CDR1 LNHNV, CDR2 YYDKDF (reference sequence). CDR3 length equals 15 residues. CDR3: CATSRVRRTNTEAFF. As DNA, the CDR3 is TGTGCCACCAGCAGGGTCCGGCGGACCAACACTGAAGCTTTCTTT.

This chain uses TRBV4-1 with TRBJ1-6; TRBD1 aligns across 7 bases. Germline CDR1 is MGHRA and CDR2 is YSYEKL. The V segment lost 4 bases and the J segment 5 bases; nucleotides outside the gene matches: 8. The CDR3 totals 16 residues. The CDR3 nucleotides are TGCGCCAGCAGCCGTGAGACAGGGCGGAATAATTCACCCCTCCACTTT. This codes for CASSRETGRNNSPLHF.

V and J are TRBV28 and TRBJ1-1; 8 bases match TRBD1. V was pared by 11 bases and J by 2 bases, with 7 bases of the junction left unmatched. CDR3 length: 13 residues. From germline, CDR1 is MDHEN and CDR2 SYDVKM. CDR3: CAVNRGTNTEAFF. The CDR3 DNA sequence: TGTGCCGTTAACAGGGGGACCAACACTGAAGCTTTCTTT.

The sample holds one count of this clone. The genes are TRBV27 and TRBJ1-2, with no clear D. The V and J ends lost 2 bases and 4 bases respectively, with 11 bases between them. The germline V gene has CDR1 MNHEY and CDR2 SMNVEV (reference sequence). The CDR3 consists of 14 residues. CDR3 region: CASSLTEPGYGYTF. The CDR3 nucleotides read TGTGCCAGCAGTTTAACGGAGCCGGGCTATGGCTACACCTTC.

This clone was counted a single time. This chain uses TRBV11-2 with TRBJ2-7, with D hard to call. This CDR3 comprises 14 residues. CDR1 is SGHAT, CDR2 FQNNGV, per germline. V shed 0 bases and J shed 6 bases, with 12 bases lying between them. The CDR3 sequence: CASSLDGSGFEQYF. The CDR3 nucleotides are TGTGCCAGCAGCTTAGATGGTAGTGGGTTCGAGCAGTACTTC.

The chain links TRBV11-2 to TRBJ2-7; TRBD1 aligns across 8 bases. The CDR3 has 17 residues. Germline trimming cut 5 bases from V and 4 bases from J; bases unmatched to any gene: 16. The germline V gene has CDR1 SGHAT and CDR2 FQNNGV. Written as DNA, the CDR3 is TGTGCCAGCAGCCCAGTCCAGGGGGCGCGTGTTAGGTACGAGCAGTACTTC. Translated: CASSPVQGARVRYEQYF.

This rearrangement joins TRBV4-3 to TRBJ1-3; D not certain. CDR3 length equals 13 residues. Trimming removed 0 bases from V and 7 bases from J, with 7 bases in between. CDR1 and CDR2 from the germline V gene are LGHNA and YSLEER. As DNA, the CDR3 is TGCGCCAGCAGCCAAGACCCACGGAACACCATATATTTT. Its translation is CASSQDPRNTIYF.

The V call is TRBV6-1, the J call TRBJ2-1; D is uncertain. Germline V CDR1 and CDR2: MNHNS, SASEGT. This CDR3 comprises 15 residues. The V gene lost 7 bases and the J gene lost 1 base, with 14 bases spanning the gap. CDR3 protein: CASKVRVGSYNEQFF. DNA of the CDR3: TGTGCCAGCAAAGTTAGGGTGGGTTCCTACAATGAGCAGTTCTTC.

V usage is TRBV5-4 and J usage is TRBJ1-4; 8 bases align to TRBD1. J was trimmed by 5 bases and V by 4 bases; bases with no gene match: 7. CDR1 and CDR2 from the germline V gene are SGHNT and YYREEE (reference sequence). The CDR3 sequence is 15 residues long. The CDR3 sequence: CASSAQQGGNEKLFF. The CDR3 nucleotides are TGTGCCAGCAGCGCCCAACAGGGGGGCAATGAAAAACTGTTTTTT.

The chain uses TRBV28 and TRBJ1-1, with D perhaps TRBD1 (6 bases). Trimming took off 5 bases at V and 6 bases at J, with 13 bases between the two ends. CDR1 is MDHEN, CDR2 SYDVKM, per germline. The CDR3 extends over 13 amino acids. The DNA for the CDR3 is TGTGCCAGCAGTCCCCGACAGGAGTCTGAAGCTTTCTTT. Translated, it gives CASSPRQESEAFF. Full variable domain (outside the CDR3, taken from reference TRBV28 and TRBJ1-1): DVKVTQSSRYLVKRTGEKVFLECVQDMDHENMFWYRQDPGLGLRLIYFSYDVKMKEKGDIPEGYSVSREKKERFSLILESASTNQTSMYLCASSPRQESEAFFGQGTRLTVV.

CDR3 protein: CASSKAGGQEGEQFF. The CDR3 DNA sequence: TGTGCCAGCAGTAAGGCGGGGGGCCAGGAGGGTGAGCAGTTCTTC. The chain joins TRBV6-4 to TRBJ2-1; 8 bases agree with TRBD2. The V and J ends lost 5 bases and 9 bases, in that order; junction bases with no gene match: 12. Per the germline V gene, CDR1 is MRHNA and CDR2 is SNTAGT. The CDR3 is 15 residues long.

This chain connects TRBV30 to TRBJ1-5; D not certain. The CDR3 is made up of 13 amino acids. V was shortened by 1 base and J by 1 base, with 5 bases between the two germline ends. The V gene's germline CDR1 is GTSNPN and CDR2 SVGIG (reference sequence). In nucleotides, the CDR3 is TGTGCCTGGAGTGGTCGGAGCAATCAGCCCCAGCATTTT. Encoded protein: CAWSGRSNQPQHF.

V gene TRBV14 combines with J gene TRBJ2-5; the D gene could be TRBD1 or TRBD2 (5 bases each). Germline lookup yields CDR1 SGHDN and CDR2 FVKESK. V was shortened by 2 bases and J by 4 bases, with 14 bases between the two germline ends. CDR3 length: 15 residues. The CDR3 coding sequence is TGTGCCAGCAGCCAACACCCGGGGCCCAGAGAGACCCAGTACTTC. Translating it yields CASSQHPGPRETQYF.

Here the CDR3 DNA reads TGTGCCAGCAGCTCCTACCCGGGGACAGGCGATAACACCGGGGAGCTGTTTTTT. Translation: CASSSYPGTGDNTGELFF. This chain links TRBV13 with TRBJ2-2, with 8 bases identical to TRBD1. The CDR3 extends over 18 amino acids. The J segment lost 2 bases and the V segment lost 4 bases, leaving 12 bases of the junction unmatched. Germline V gene sequence: CDR1 PRHDT, CDR2 FYEKMQ (reference sequence).

CDR3 bases: TGTGCCAGCAGTTCCCCAGCGGGGGGGATACAAGAGACCCAGTACTTC. Amino acids: CASSSPAGGIQETQYF. The V and J genes are TRBV9 and TRBJ2-5; 10 bases are shared with TRBD2. J was trimmed by 2 bases and V by 5 bases; bases with no gene match: 9. The germline V gene encodes CDR1 SGDLS and CDR2 YYNGEE. This CDR3 has 16 amino acids.

The chain combines TRBV5-1 with TRBJ2-5, with a possible D match to TRBD2 (6 bases). The CDR3 runs to 15 residues. CDR1 and CDR2 (germline): SGHRS, YFSETQ. V was shortened by 2 bases and J by 4 bases, with 15 bases between the two germline ends. The CDR3, as DNA: TGCGCCAGCAGCTTTTCCGGCGGGGCCAGAGAGACCCAGTACTTC. Protein: CASSFSGGARETQYF.

J is TRBJ2-7 and V is TRBV7-9, with 7 bases aligning to TRBD1. CDR1 is SEHNR and CDR2 is FQNEAQ in the germline V gene (reference sequence). V shed 3 bases and J 4 bases; nucleotides not matched to a gene: 12. The CDR3 runs 16 residues. The CDR3, as DNA: TGTGCCAGCAGCTTGGTTATGACAGGGATGTCGTACGAGCAGTACTTC. Translation gives CASSLVMTGMSYEQYF.

This clone was seen a single time. V and J are TRBV29-1 and TRBJ1-1; D remains ambiguous. Between the trimmed V and J ends, which lost 2 bases and 6 bases, there was a span of 16 bases. The germline CDR1 and CDR2 sequences are SQVTM and ANQGSEA. The CDR3 length is 14 residues. The CDR3 DNA sequence: TGCAGCGTTGAAATGAAATTCGCCGGACCTGAAGCTTTCTTT. This sequence encodes CSVEMKFAGPEAFF.

V usage is TRBV7-2 and J usage is TRBJ2-3; D gene ambiguous. The CDR3 covers 14 residues. CDR1 is SGHTA, CDR2 FQGNSA, per germline. Trimming removed 2 bases from V and 3 bases from J, with 9 bases in between. The CDR3 DNA reads as TGTGCCAGCAGCTTACCTCCCGGGACAGATACGCAGTATTTT. Translation: CASSLPPGTDTQYF.

The chain has TRBV5-6 and TRBJ1-6; D gene ambiguous. CDR1 and CDR2 (germline): SGHDT, YYEEEE. V shed 1 base and J shed 10 bases, with 9 bases lying between them. CDR3 length equals 13 residues. The CDR3 region is CASSLLNESPLHF. In nucleotides, the CDR3 is TGTGCCAGCAGCTTGTTAAACGAGTCACCCCTCCACTTT.

This clone showed up just a few times. CDR3 sequence: CASRMTGNDGYTF. In DNA, the CDR3 is TGTGCCAGCAGGATGACAGGGAATGATGGCTACACCTTC. This chain links TRBV6-5 with TRBJ1-2, with 7 bases identical to TRBD1. V lost 6 bases and J lost 6; bases outside the gene matches: 7. CDR1 and CDR2 (germline): MNHEY, SVGAGI. The CDR3 is 13 amino acids.